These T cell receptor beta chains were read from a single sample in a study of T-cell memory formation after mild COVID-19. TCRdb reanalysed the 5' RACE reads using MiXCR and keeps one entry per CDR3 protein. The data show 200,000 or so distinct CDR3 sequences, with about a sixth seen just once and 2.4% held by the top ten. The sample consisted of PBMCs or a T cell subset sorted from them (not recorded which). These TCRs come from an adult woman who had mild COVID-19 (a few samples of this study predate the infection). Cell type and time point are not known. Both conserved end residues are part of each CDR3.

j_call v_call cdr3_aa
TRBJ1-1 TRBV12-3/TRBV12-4 CASRPTGPYSDAFF
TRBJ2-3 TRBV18 CASSPSGHRTDTQYF
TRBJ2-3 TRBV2 CASSVVRDTQYF
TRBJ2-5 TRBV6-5 CASSYGGRARETQYF
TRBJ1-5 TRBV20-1 CSAREAGKRDQPQHF
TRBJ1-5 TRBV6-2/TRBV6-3 CASRLDSGQGGQPQHF
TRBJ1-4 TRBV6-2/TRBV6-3 CASSNRWAREKLFF
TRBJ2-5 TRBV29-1 CSVGRAQETQYF
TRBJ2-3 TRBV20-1 CSATYGAGGATDTQYF
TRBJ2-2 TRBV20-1 CSAPATGTGELFF
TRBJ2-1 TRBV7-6 CASSFPGEQNEQFF
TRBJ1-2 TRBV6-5 CASSFESNYGYTF
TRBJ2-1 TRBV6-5 CASSYSRSSYNEQFF
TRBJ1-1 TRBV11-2 CASSLDLWNTEAFF
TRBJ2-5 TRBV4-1 CASSRAGQIQETQYF
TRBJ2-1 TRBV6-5 CASSYSGTVAYNEQFF
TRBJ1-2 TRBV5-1 CASSLEVRGKSGYTF
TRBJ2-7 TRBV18 CASSLRQSRSYEQYF
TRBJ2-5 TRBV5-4 CASSLRLAVGETQYF
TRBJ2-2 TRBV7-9 CASSARTSGGRNTGELFF
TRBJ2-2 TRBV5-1 CASSLRTGLRSGELFF
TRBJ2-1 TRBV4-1 CASSQVGAARSSYNEQFF
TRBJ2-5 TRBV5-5 CASSFNAGLNQETQYF
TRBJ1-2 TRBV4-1 CASSQTETRGGYTF
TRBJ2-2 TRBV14 CASSQAVAGELFF
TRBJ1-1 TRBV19 CASSTGTKNTEAFF
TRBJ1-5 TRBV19 CASSVNWDQPQHF
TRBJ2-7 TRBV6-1 CASRADSYEQYF
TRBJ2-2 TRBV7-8 CASSLQGVDTGELFF
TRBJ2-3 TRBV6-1 CASSTRDSTDTQYF
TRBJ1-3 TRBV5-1 CASSPTAASSGNTIYF
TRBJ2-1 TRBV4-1 CASSQHPLGEQFF
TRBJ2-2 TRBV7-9 CASSLGLYTGELFF
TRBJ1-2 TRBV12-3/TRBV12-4 CASSDQGYGYTF
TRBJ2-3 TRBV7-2 CASRWEGWRGKGPGRDTQYF
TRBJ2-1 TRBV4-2 CASSSGLAPGGQFF
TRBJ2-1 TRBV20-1 CSAQITGNEQFF
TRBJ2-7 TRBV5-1 CASRPSITSSGAAYEQYF
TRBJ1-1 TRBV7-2 CASSPRGQGLNTEAFF
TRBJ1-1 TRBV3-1 CASSQGRLGTSFF
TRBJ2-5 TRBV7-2 CASSFSRLLEETQYF
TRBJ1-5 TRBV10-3 CAISQGLESNQPQHF
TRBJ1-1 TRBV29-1 CSAGKDTEAFF
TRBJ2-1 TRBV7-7 CASSSGLQVYNEQFF
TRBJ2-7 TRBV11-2 CASSVGRDYEQYF
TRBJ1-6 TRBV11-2 CASSLDKGLPIHF
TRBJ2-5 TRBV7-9 CASSLRGGTETQYF
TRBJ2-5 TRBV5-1 CASSPDRPQETQYF
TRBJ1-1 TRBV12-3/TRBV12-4 CASSINWKGAFF
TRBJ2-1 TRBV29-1 CSALPGLHEDEQFF
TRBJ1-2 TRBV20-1 CSAPPGTGGGYGYTF